Included here is one T cell receptor beta chain sequence, with context. The data are from a study of blood T cell repertoires in COVID-19. As for the study in general: Sites in the United States, Italy and Spain provided acute and convalescent COVID-19 samples. From T cells, B-cell-depleted T cells, or PBMCs came the material, which was cDNA or gDNA.

Repertoires were generated with immunoSEQ multiplex PCR, while TCRdb's copy carries only in-frame clones and drops some. Counted here are some 100,000 clones, roughly 85% occurring once; the ten biggest clones make up under 35%. Trimming took 2 bases from V and 3 from J, leaving 8 bases between them. CDR3 length: 14 residues. From germline, CDR1 is MNHNY and CDR2 SVGAGI (reference sequence). This receptor was identified in a man aged 65 to 85 with active or convalescent COVID-19. Sequencing was done on a sample of peripheral blood. V is TRBV6-6 and J is TRBJ1-5; the D gene is possibly TRBD1 (5 bases). CDR3 DNA: TGTGCCAGCAGTTACCCGGACAACAATCAGCCCCAGCATTTT. Translating it yields CASSYPDNNQPQHF.